A single sample gave rise to the 27 T cell receptor beta chains below, sequenced in a study of metastatic and nonmetastatic thyroid tumors. Each patient went into thyroid surgery without having received any treatment. TCRdb reprocessed the PCR reads via MiXCR. The sample has some 30,000 clones, around 31% seen once. The sequencing sample was made of tumor tissue. Receptor source: a female donor with papillary thyroid cancer or a benign thyroid nodule (not recorded which). Some clones in this sample may be carry-over from other donors' samples.

Only a few counts were recorded for this clone. This chain connects TRBV6-5 to TRBJ2-1; no clear D. Germline assignment: CDR1 MNHEY and CDR2 SVGAGI. Trimming cost V 1 base and J 0 bases, with 10 bases left between them. The length of the CDR3 is 16 residues. The DNA of the CDR3 is TGTGCCAGCAGTTACTTTCTAGAGACCTCCTACAATGAGCAGTTCTTC. Encoded protein: CASSYFLETSYNEQFF.

This chain uses TRBV24-1 with TRBJ2-1; 9 bases match TRBD2. In germline, CDR1 is KGHDR, CDR2 SFDVKD. Trimming took 5 bases from V and 11 from J; bases not matched to a gene: 9. CDR3 size: 14 residues. CDR3 sequence: CATSVGIAGAQQFF. The CDR3 nucleotides read TGTGCCACCAGTGTCGGAATAGCGGGAGCACAGCAGTTCTTC.

The chain employs TRBV18 and TRBJ1-2; D may be TRBD1 (5 bases). The CDR3 consists of 16 residues. Germline values: CDR1 KGHSH, CDR2 LQKENI. Trimming took 6 bases from V and 1 from J, leaving 18 bases between them. The CDR3 DNA reads TGTGCCAGCTCCCCTGGACAACTAGGGGATAACTATGGCTACACCTTC. Protein product: CASSPGQLGDNYGYTF.

The chain is built from TRBV5-1 and TRBJ2-1, with 7 positions matching TRBD1. Unmatched junction bases numbered 13, after V lost 2 bases and J lost 2 bases. This CDR3 comprises 18 residues. Per the germline V gene, CDR1 is SGHRS and CDR2 is YFSETQ. In nucleotides, the CDR3 is TGCGCCAGCAGCTTCCCCCCTGAGATGGGACAGACCTACAATGAGCAGTTCTTC. Its translation is CASSFPPEMGQTYNEQFF.

In its sample, this clone is large. The chain recombines TRBV20-1 with TRBJ1-2, with no clear D. Trimming removed 3 bases from V and 0 bases from J, with 11 bases in between. Germline lookup yields CDR1 DFQATT and CDR2 SNEGSKA (reference sequence). CDR3 size: 14 residues. The CDR3 loop reads CSARSEPPNYGYTF. CDR3 bases: TGCAGTGCTAGGTCCGAGCCCCCTAACTATGGCTACACCTTC.

V gene TRBV6-5 combines with J gene TRBJ2-3; 10 bases are shared with TRBD2. V lost 0 bases and J lost 5; bases outside the gene matches: 5. From germline, CDR1 is MNHEY and CDR2 SVGAGI. The CDR3 extends over 16 amino acids. The CDR3 sequence is CASSYSASGSEDTQYF. CDR3 bases: TGTGCCAGCAGTTACTCAGCTAGCGGGAGTGAAGATACGCAGTATTTT.

This clone has a handful of counts. The V gene is TRBV29-1, the J gene TRBJ2-7; 9 bases fit TRBD1. Germline V gene data show CDR1 as SQVTM and CDR2 as ANQGSEA. This CDR3 comprises 15 residues. Losses at the gene ends were 3 bases for V and 4 bases for J; bases not matched to a gene: 10. CDR3 protein: CSVESPGTGRYEQYF. The DNA for the CDR3 is TGCAGCGTTGAGAGCCCCGGGACAGGGAGGTACGAGCAGTACTTC.

The rearrangement links TRBV2 to TRBJ1-2; weak D call: TRBD1 (5 bases). V dropped 4 bases and J dropped 6 bases, with 15 bases sitting between them. CDR1 and CDR2 (germline): SNHLY, FYNNEI. The CDR3 loop spans 14 amino acids. CDR3 DNA: TGTGCCAGCAGTGGGCCAGGGAATGAGAATGGCTACACCTTC. It yields the protein CASSGPGNENGYTF. Complete variable domain (other parts from reference TRBV2 and TRBJ1-2): EPEVTQTPSHQVTQMGQEVILRCVPISNHLYFYWYRQILGQKVEFLVSFYNNEISEKSEIFDDQFSVERPDGSNFTLKIRSTKLEDSAMYFCASSGPGNENGYTFGSGTRLTVV.

This clone was counted between two and nine times. The rearrangement links TRBV2 to TRBJ2-7, with 9 bases matching TRBD1. The germline V gene encodes CDR1 SNHLY and CDR2 FYNNEI. Trimming cost V 4 bases and J 2 bases; bases outside gene matches: 6. The CDR3 is made up of 15 amino acids. The CDR3 here is CASSVVGTGTYEQYF. Here the CDR3 DNA reads TGTGCCAGCAGTGTAGTTGGGACAGGGACCTACGAGCAGTACTTC.

This chain links TRBV11-2 with TRBJ1-2; D is possibly TRBD1 (6 bases). The CDR3 is made up of 17 amino acids. With 0 bases removed from V and 5 bases from J, the gap between germline ends came to 19 bases. Germline assignment: CDR1 SGHAT and CDR2 FQNNGV. The CDR3 DNA reads TGTGCCAGCAGCTTAGACGGACAGTCCACCGGTCGATATGGCTACACCTTC. Residues: CASSLDGQSTGRYGYTF.

The DNA of the CDR3 is TGTGCCAGCAGCTTAGAAGCAGGGGGCGAGCAGTACTTC. Its protein is CASSLEAGGEQYF. V usage is TRBV11-2 and J usage is TRBJ2-7; 7 nucleotides line up with TRBD1. The CDR3 sequence is 13 residues long. Germline V CDR1 and CDR2: SGHAT, FQNNGV. V trimming: 0 bases; J trimming: 6 bases; junction bases outside the gene matches: 2.

This clone came up a few times. The CDR3 here is CASSTLGSTDTQYF. CDR3 bases: TGTGCCAGTAGTACCCTAGGTAGCACAGATACGCAGTATTTT. The chain links TRBV19 to TRBJ2-3; no firm D call. The CDR3 has 14 residues. Trimming took off 4 bases at V and 0 bases at J, with 8 bases between the two ends. CDR1 LNHDA and CDR2 SQIVND come from the germline V gene (reference sequence).

The rearrangement uses TRBV11-2 and TRBJ1-2; maybe TRBD1 (5 bases). This CDR3 has 13 residues. Trimming shortened V by 5 bases and J by 2 bases, and 9 bases separated the two germline ends. Germline loops: CDR1 SGHAT, CDR2 FQNNGV. CDR3 DNA: TGTGCCAGCAGCCCGGACACGAACTATGGCTACACCTTC. It yields the protein CASSPDTNYGYTF.

This sequence joins TRBV28 and TRBJ2-7; D is unclear. Germline V gene sequence: CDR1 MDHEN, CDR2 SYDVKM. The CDR3 contains 10 residues. Trimming cost V 7 bases and J 6 bases, with 7 bases left between them. The CDR3: CASKRVEQYF. DNA of the CDR3: TGTGCCAGCAAACGAGTCGAGCAGTACTTC. Complete variable domain (other parts from reference TRBV28 and TRBJ2-7): DVKVTQSSRYLVKRTGEKVFLECVQDMDHENMFWYRQDPGLGLRLIYFSYDVKMKEKGDIPEGYSVSREKKERFSLILESASTNQTSMYLCASKRVEQYFGPGTRLTVT.

The chain links TRBV7-6 to TRBJ2-1; D is unclear. Trimming cost V 5 bases and J 0 bases, with 14 bases left between them. The CDR3 sequence is 16 residues long. Per the germline V gene, CDR1 is SGHVS and CDR2 is FNYEAQ. CDR3 amino acids: CASSPTDLSSYNEQFF. CDR3 in DNA: TGTGCCAGCAGCCCCACTGACCTATCCTCCTACAATGAGCAGTTCTTC.

By its share, this clone is medium-sized. CDR3 loop: CASSQDPQGARGYTF. CDR3 bases: TGTGCCAGCAGCCAAGATCCGCAGGGGGCAAGAGGCTACACCTTC. The chain combines TRBV3-1 with TRBJ1-2, with TRBD1 matching 8 bases. With V trimmed by 0 bases and J by 8 bases, 8 bases remained unmatched. Germline assignment: CDR1 LGHDT and CDR2 YNNKEL (reference sequence). The CDR3 spans 15 residues.

The genes are TRBV14 and TRBJ2-7; the D is unclear. In germline, CDR1 is SGHDN, CDR2 FVKESK. The CDR3 loop spans 11 amino acids. V dropped 0 bases and J dropped 4 bases, with 1 base sitting between them. CDR3 sequence reads: CASSQDYEQYF. The CDR3 coding sequence is TGTGCCAGCAGCCAAGATTACGAGCAGTACTTC.

V gene TRBV5-1 combines with J gene TRBJ1-4; D is ambiguous. In germline, CDR1 is SGHRS, CDR2 YFSETQ. CDR3 length equals 14 residues. V gave up 0 bases and J gave up 7 bases, with 10 bases separating them. CDR3 DNA: TGCGCCAGCAGCTTGGGCCGAGACGGTGAAAAACTGTTTTTT. Translated, it gives CASSLGRDGEKLFF.

This clone was observed a handful of times. The chain joins TRBV6-1 to TRBJ2-2; 9 positions match TRBD1. CDR1 is MNHNS, CDR2 SASEGT, per germline. The CDR3 runs to 17 residues. J was trimmed by 5 bases and V by 7 bases; bases with no gene match: 14. CDR3 amino acids: CASIPGQGTVWTGELFF. The DNA for the CDR3 is TGTGCCAGCATCCCGGGACAGGGAACGGTTTGGACCGGGGAGCTGTTTTTT.

This clone was counted a few times. The chain joins TRBV28 to TRBJ2-6; D gene uncertain. The V gene's germline CDR1 is MDHEN and CDR2 SYDVKM. V lost 3 bases, J lost 2 bases, and 8 bases lay in between. The CDR3 is 15 residues long. CDR3 in DNA: TGTGCCAGCAGTTTTCCCACCACTGGGGCCAACGTCCTGACTTTC. Its protein is CASSFPTTGANVLTF.

The V gene is TRBV3-1, the J gene TRBJ1-1, with D perhaps TRBD1 (5 bases). This CDR3 is 15 amino acids long. Trimming removed 0 bases from V and 8 bases from J, with 16 bases in between. Germline CDR1 reads LGHDT; CDR2 reads YNNKEL (reference sequence). In DNA, the CDR3 is TGTGCCAGCAGCCAAGAATTCGGTAGAGGGACCGAAGCTTTCTTT. As protein: CASSQEFGRGTEAFF.

The V call is TRBV20-1, the J call TRBJ2-3; TRBD2 might be the D (6 bases). The ends were cut back, 2 bases at V and 3 bases at J, with 18 bases in the middle. Germline loops: CDR1 DFQATT, CDR2 SNEGSKA (reference sequence). The CDR3 has 16 amino acids. The CDR3 DNA follows: TGCAGTGCTAGACGGGTGGAGGGAGCTAGGACAGATACGCAGTATTTT. As protein: CSARRVEGARTDTQYF.

The J gene is TRBJ1-2, the V gene TRBV6-9, with 8 bases aligning to TRBD1. CDR3 size: 15 residues. Losses at the gene ends were 6 bases for V and 8 bases for J; bases not matched to a gene: 14. The V gene's germline CDR1 is MNHGY and CDR2 SVAAGI. The CDR3 DNA sequence: TGTGCCAGCAGGGAGGGGGGGACAGGACGTGTAGGCTACACCTTC. Translating it yields CASREGGTGRVGYTF.

This clone was counted a few times. V and J are TRBV7-2 and TRBJ2-2, with D unresolved. Germline CDR1 reads SGHTA; CDR2 reads FQGNSA. Trimming took off 1 base at V and 7 bases at J, with 4 bases between the two ends. The CDR3 runs 12 residues. DNA of the CDR3: TGTGCCAGCAGCTTAGTGGTCGGGGAGCTGTTTTTT. Its protein product is CASSLVVGELFF.

The chain joins TRBV20-1 to TRBJ1-3; D might be TRBD1 (5 bases). Germline V lookup: CDR1 DFQATT, CDR2 SNEGSKA (reference sequence). The CDR3 runs to 14 residues. Trimming pared 6 bases from V and 4 bases from J, leaving 16 bases between. CDR3 nucleotides: TGCAGTGCATATCGGGACGGCCTGGGAAACACCATATATTTT. This codes for CSAYRDGLGNTIYF.

This clone was seen a handful of times. The chain combines TRBV29-1 with TRBJ2-3, with D perhaps TRBD2 (7 bases). CDR3 length: 13 residues. With 7 bases removed from V and 2 bases from J, the gap between germline ends came to 13 bases. CDR1 SQVTM and CDR2 ANQGSEA come from the germline V gene. The CDR3 DNA follows: TGCAGCGCCTGGGGGGGCTCCACAGATACGCAGTATTTT. Translating it yields CSAWGGSTDTQYF.

The chain links TRBV11-2 to TRBJ1-1; D is perhaps TRBD1 (5 bases). With 5 bases removed from V and 4 bases from J, the gap between germline ends came to 11 bases. Germline V gene lookup returns CDR1 SGHAT and CDR2 FQNNGV. The CDR3 has 13 residues. The CDR3 loop is CASSTRQGTEAFF. DNA for the CDR3: TGTGCCAGCAGCACCCGGCAGGGCACTGAAGCTTTCTTT.